These 16 T cell receptor beta chains came from one sample sequenced in a study of cytomegalovirus exposure and HLA in healthy donors. The PCR was carried out with 60 Vbeta primers and 13 Jbeta primers. Data came from immunoSEQ multiplex PCR; TCRdb stores just in-frame clones and leaves some out. The sample includes some 150,000 clones, 65% to 85% of them seen just once. Sequencing input: PBMCs. These TCRs come from a young woman in good health and CMV-seronegative.

J is TRBJ1-5 and V is TRBV7-9; the match to TRBD1 covers 8 bases. This CDR3 is built from 14 residues. The germline V gene encodes CDR1 SEHNR and CDR2 FQNEAQ (reference sequence). The junction had 2 bases not matched to a gene; V was cut back by 2 bases and J by 5 bases. The CDR3 loop reads CASSLTGGDQPQHF. CDR3 DNA sequence: TGTGCCAGCAGCTTAACAGGGGGAGATCAGCCCCAGCATTTT.

The chain is built from TRBV6-5 and TRBJ1-5; D not resolved. The CDR3 is made up of 13 amino acids. Per the germline V gene, CDR1 is MNHEY and CDR2 is SVGAGI. Trimming stripped 0 bases from V and 7 bases from J, with 7 bases between. For the CDR3, the DNA is TGTGCCAGCAGTTACTCGTCGGGGCAGCCCCAGCATTTT. This sequence encodes CASSYSSGQPQHF.

The CDR3 sequence: CASSLTGYRFF. The CDR3 DNA sequence: TGTGCCAGCAGTCTTACAGGGTATCGGTTCTTC. The chain links TRBV11-2 to TRBJ2-1, with D possibly matching TRBD1 (6 bases). Germline V gene sequence: CDR1 SGHAT, CDR2 FQNNGV. The V end lost 6 bases, the J end lost 15 bases, and 15 bases lay between the germline ends. The CDR3 runs to 11 residues.

The J gene is TRBJ1-1, the V gene TRBV6-1; D is perhaps TRBD1 (5 bases). Trimming removed 6 bases from V and 5 bases from J, with 10 bases in between. The CDR3 has 12 residues. Germline loops: CDR1 MNHNS, CDR2 SASEGT. The chain's CDR3 is CASRAGFTEAFF. CDR3 bases: TGTGCCAGCAGAGCAGGGTTTACTGAAGCTTTCTTT.

The V gene is TRBV19, the J gene TRBJ2-1; 8 bases fit TRBD1. Germline-derived CDR1 and CDR2 are LNHDA and SQIVND (reference sequence). This CDR3 is 15 amino acids long. With V trimmed by 8 bases and J by 4 bases, 10 bases remained unmatched. CDR3 amino acids: CASGDTGGIYNEQFF. The CDR3 DNA sequence: TGTGCCAGTGGGGACACAGGGGGGATTTACAATGAGCAGTTCTTC.

This chain connects TRBV19 to TRBJ2-1, with TRBD1 as a possible D gene (5 bases). The germline V and J ends were trimmed by 1 base and 4 bases, with 14 bases remaining between them. Germline V gene data show CDR1 as LNHDA and CDR2 as SQIVND (reference sequence). This CDR3 has 16 residues. As DNA, the CDR3 is TGTGCCAGTAGTATAGTATTCGACACAGGTTACAATGAGCAGTTCTTC. Translating gives CASSIVFDTGYNEQFF.

This chain joins TRBV28 and TRBJ1-6; a possible D gene is TRBD1 (6 bases). The CDR3 covers 12 residues. The V end lost 6 bases, the J end lost 10 bases, and 10 bases lay between the germline ends. The germline V gene has CDR1 MDHEN and CDR2 SYDVKM. For the CDR3, the DNA is TGTGCCAGCAGACCACAGGGCTCACCCCTCCACTTT. Protein: CASRPQGSPLHF.

This clone occurred once. This sequence joins TRBV11-2 and TRBJ1-2; 9 bases are a match to TRBD1. V shed 2 bases and J 5 bases; nucleotides not matched to a gene: 6. Per the germline V gene, CDR1 is SGHAT and CDR2 is FQNNGV. There are 15 residues in the CDR3. CDR3 coding DNA: TGTGCCAGCAGCTTAACTGTGGGGACAGGGTATGGCTACACCTTC. Translation: CASSLTVGTGYGYTF.

The rearrangement links TRBV6-5 to TRBJ1-2, with TRBD1 matching over 8 bases. Germline values: CDR1 MNHEY, CDR2 SVGAGI. J gave up 5 bases and V 7 bases, and 9 bases lay outside the gene matches. There are 14 residues in the CDR3. The CDR3 nucleotides are TGTGCCAGCACCCACTCAGGGGGCGGGTATGGCTACACCTTC. Residues: CASTHSGGGYGYTF.

Notes on this clone: One junction end disagrees with the germline gene, perhaps due to a read error. The chain is built from TRBV7-9 and TRBJ2-4, with D hard to call. Germline CDR1 reads SEHNR; CDR2 reads FQNEAQ (reference sequence). CDR3 size: 12 residues. The chain's CDR3 is CSSSLDNDIQYF. For the CDR3, the DNA is TGTTCCAGCAGCTTAGATAATGACATTCAGTACTTC.

This CDR3 is CASGIPRLAGGETQYF. The CDR3 DNA sequence: TGTGCCAGCGGCATTCCAAGACTAGCGGGGGGGGAGACCCAGTACTTC. This sequence joins TRBV28 and TRBJ2-5, with 14 bases matching TRBD2. With V trimmed by 8 bases and J by 5 bases, 10 bases remained unmatched. Germline assignment: CDR1 MDHEN and CDR2 SYDVKM. The CDR3 spans 16 residues.

The chain uses TRBV7-9 and TRBJ2-5, with D hard to call. The CDR3 is 13 residues long. Germline V CDR1 and CDR2: SEHNR, FQNEAQ (reference sequence). Trimming cost V 6 bases and J 0 bases, with 8 bases left between them. The CDR3 region has the DNA TGTGCCAGCAGTGGGCCAAACCAAGAGACCCAGTACTTC. It yields the protein CASSGPNQETQYF.

The V call is TRBV4-1, the J call TRBJ2-1; D perhaps matches TRBD1 (5 bases). V was clipped by 0 bases and J by 2 bases, with 11 bases between them. Per the germline V gene, CDR1 is MGHRA and CDR2 is YSYEKL. The CDR3 spans 16 residues. The CDR3 protein is CASSQDGAGPYNEQFF. As DNA, the CDR3 is TGCGCCAGCAGCCAAGATGGGGCAGGGCCCTACAATGAGCAGTTCTTC.

This chain uses TRBV7-8 with TRBJ1-5, with TRBD1 matching over 11 bases. V was clipped by 0 bases and J by 6 bases; unmatched bases: 4. Per germline, CDR1 SGHVS and CDR2 FQNEAQ. This CDR3 spans 16 amino acids. The CDR3 sequence: CASSLATGTGGQPQHF. CDR3 nucleotide sequence: TGTGCCAGCAGCTTAGCCACCGGGACAGGGGGTCAGCCCCAGCATTTT.

The chain is built from TRBV30 and TRBJ2-3; a weak D match, TRBD1 (5 bases). V gave up 0 bases and J gave up 2 bases, with 15 bases separating them. The germline V gene encodes CDR1 GTSNPN and CDR2 SVGIG (reference sequence). This CDR3 contains 16 residues. The CDR3 is CAWSVTAGIYTDTQYF. The CDR3 nucleotides read TGTGCCTGGAGTGTGACGGCAGGGATTTACACAGATACGCAGTATTTT.

The chain carries TRBV7-9 and TRBJ2-1, with D possibly matching TRBD1 (5 bases). In germline, CDR1 is SEHNR, CDR2 FQNEAQ (reference sequence). The CDR3 sequence is 14 residues long. The V and J ends lost 5 bases and 4 bases respectively, with 12 bases between them. The CDR3 spells CASSISRQYNEQFF. In DNA, the CDR3 is TGTGCCAGCAGCATTTCGAGACAGTACAATGAGCAGTTCTTC.